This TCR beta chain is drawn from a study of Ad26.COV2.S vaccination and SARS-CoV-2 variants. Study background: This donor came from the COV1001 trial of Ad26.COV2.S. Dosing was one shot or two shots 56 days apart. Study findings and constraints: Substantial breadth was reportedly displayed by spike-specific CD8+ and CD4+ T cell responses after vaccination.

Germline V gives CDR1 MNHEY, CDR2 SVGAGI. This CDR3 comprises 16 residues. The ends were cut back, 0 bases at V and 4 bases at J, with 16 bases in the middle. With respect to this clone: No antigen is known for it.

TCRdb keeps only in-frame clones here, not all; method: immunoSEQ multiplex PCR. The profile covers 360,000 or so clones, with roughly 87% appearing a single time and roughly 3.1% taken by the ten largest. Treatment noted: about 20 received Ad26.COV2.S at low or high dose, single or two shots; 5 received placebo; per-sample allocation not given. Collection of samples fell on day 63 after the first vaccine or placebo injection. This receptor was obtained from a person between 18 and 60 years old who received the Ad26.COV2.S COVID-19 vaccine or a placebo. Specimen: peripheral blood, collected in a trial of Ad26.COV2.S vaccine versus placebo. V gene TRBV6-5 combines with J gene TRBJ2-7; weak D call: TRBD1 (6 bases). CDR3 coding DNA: TGTGCCAGCAGTTACTCCCTGGGCAGGGGAACATACGAGCAGTACTTC. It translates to CASSYSLGRGTYEQYF.